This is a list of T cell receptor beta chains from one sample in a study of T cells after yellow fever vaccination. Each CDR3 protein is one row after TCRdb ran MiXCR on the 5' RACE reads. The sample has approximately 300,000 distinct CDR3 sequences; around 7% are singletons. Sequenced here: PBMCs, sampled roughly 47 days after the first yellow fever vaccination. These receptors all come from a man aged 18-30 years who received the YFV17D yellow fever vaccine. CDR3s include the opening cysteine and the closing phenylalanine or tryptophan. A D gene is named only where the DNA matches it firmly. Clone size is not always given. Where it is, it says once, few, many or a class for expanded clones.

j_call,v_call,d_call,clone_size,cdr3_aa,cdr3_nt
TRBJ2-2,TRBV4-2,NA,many,CASSQVGSGELFF,TGTGCCAGCAGCCAAGTAGGGTCCGGGGAGCTGTTTTTT
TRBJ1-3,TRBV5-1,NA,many,CASSLDLGSGNTIYF,TGCGCCAGCAGCTTGGACCTGGGCTCGGGAAACACCATATATTTT
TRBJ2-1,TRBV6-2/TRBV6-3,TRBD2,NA,CASSSSSIAGGIDEQFF,TGTGCCAGCAGCAGCTCCTCCATAGCGGGGGGGATCGATGAGCAGTTCTTC
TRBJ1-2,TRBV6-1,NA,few,CASSEQQSYTF,TGTGCCAGCAGTGAACAGCAGAGCTACACCTTC
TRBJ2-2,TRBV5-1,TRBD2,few,CASNLAGNTGELFF,TGCGCCAGCAACCTAGCGGGGAACACCGGGGAGCTGTTTTTT
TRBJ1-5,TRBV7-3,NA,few,CASSIRQHTTQNSNQPQHF,TGTGCCAGCAGCATCAGACAGCACACAACTCAAAATAGCAATCAGCCCCAGCATTTT
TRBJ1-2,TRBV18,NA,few,CASSPLSSRADYGYTF,TGTGCCAGCTCACCACTTTCCAGTCGGGCGGACTATGGCTACACCTTC
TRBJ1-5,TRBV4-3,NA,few,CASSQDRFFNQPQHF,TGCGCCAGCAGCCAAGACAGGTTTTTCAATCAGCCCCAGCATTTT
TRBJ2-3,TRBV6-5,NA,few,CASSNGGPSTDTQYF,TGTGCCAGCAGTAACGGGGGGCCGAGCACAGATACGCAGTATTTT
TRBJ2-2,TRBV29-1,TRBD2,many,CSVERGRGGLGELFF,TGCAGCGTTGAAAGGGGACGGGGGGGCCTCGGGGAGCTGTTTTTT
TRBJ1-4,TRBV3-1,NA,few,CASSPRVGADAKLFF,TGTGCCAGCAGCCCGCGGGTAGGGGCCGACGCAAAACTGTTTTTT
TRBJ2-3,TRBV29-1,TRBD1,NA,CSVERDRGTDTQYF,TGCAGCGTTGAAAGGGACAGGGGCACAGATACGCAGTATTTT
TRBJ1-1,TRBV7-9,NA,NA,CASRKAAANTEAFF,TGTGCCAGCAGAAAAGCAGCGGCGAACACTGAAGCTTTCTTT
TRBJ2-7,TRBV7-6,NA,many,CASSETGYEQYF,TGTGCCAGCAGCGAGACAGGCTACGAGCAGTACTTC
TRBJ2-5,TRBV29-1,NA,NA,CSVESQQGIGSQETQYF,TGCAGCGTTGAGAGTCAACAGGGAATTGGGTCCCAAGAGACCCAGTACTTC
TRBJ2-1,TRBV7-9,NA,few,CASSPDEQFF,TGTGCCAGCAGCCCAGATGAGCAGTTCTTC
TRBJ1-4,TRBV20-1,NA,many,CSASPGEKLFF,TGCAGTGCCAGCCCAGGTGAAAAACTGTTTTTT
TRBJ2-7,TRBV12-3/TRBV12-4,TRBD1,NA,CASRGQGLTYEQYF,TGTGCCAGTAGGGGGCAGGGTCTCACCTACGAGCAGTACTTC
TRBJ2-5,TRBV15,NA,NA,CATSFQTSFETQYF,TGTGCCACCAGCTTTCAGACTAGTTTCGAGACCCAGTACTTC
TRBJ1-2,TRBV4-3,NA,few,CASSQETGIYGYTF,TGCGCCAGCAGCCAAGAAACAGGGATTTATGGCTACACCTTC
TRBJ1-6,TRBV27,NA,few,CASTPRPGPYNSPLHF,TGTGCCAGCACCCCTCGGCCCGGCCCCTATAATTCACCCCTCCACTTT
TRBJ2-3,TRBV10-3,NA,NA,CAISESVRQLTDTQYF,TGTGCCATCAGTGAGTCTGTCAGGCAGCTCACAGATACGCAGTATTTT
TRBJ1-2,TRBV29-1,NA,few,CSVAYLASYGYTF,TGCAGCGTTGCCTACCTGGCCTCCTATGGCTACACCTTC
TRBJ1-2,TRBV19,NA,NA,CASNPTATNYGYTF,TGTGCCAGTAATCCGACGGCTACGAACTATGGCTACACCTTC
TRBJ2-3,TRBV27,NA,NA,CASNPARGRRTDTQYF,TGTGCCAGCAACCCCGCCAGGGGGAGGAGGACAGATACGCAGTATTTT
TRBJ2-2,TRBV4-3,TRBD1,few,CASSQRTGLAGELFF,TGCGCCAGCAGCCAAAGGACAGGGCTAGCCGGGGAGCTGTTTTTT
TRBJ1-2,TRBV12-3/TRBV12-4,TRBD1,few,CASSPYGTGVGYTF,TGTGCCAGCAGTCCCTATGGGACAGGGGTCGGCTACACCTTC
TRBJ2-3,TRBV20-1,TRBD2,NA,CSARGGGAVDTQYF,TGCAGTGCCAGAGGCGGGGGGGCGGTTGATACGCAGTATTTT
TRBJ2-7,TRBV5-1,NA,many,CASKATVSSYEQYF,TGCGCCAGCAAAGCGACAGTGAGCTCCTACGAGCAGTACTTC
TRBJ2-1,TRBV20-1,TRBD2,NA,CSATRAGGRWNEQFF,TGCAGTGCTACTCGGGCGGGGGGGCGATGGAATGAGCAGTTCTTC
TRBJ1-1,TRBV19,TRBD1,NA,CASQRQGITEAFF,TGTGCCAGCCAGCGACAGGGGATCACTGAAGCTTTCTTT
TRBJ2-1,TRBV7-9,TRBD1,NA,CASSPSGTVDNEQFF,TGTGCCAGCAGTCCTTCCGGGACAGTCGACAATGAGCAGTTCTTC
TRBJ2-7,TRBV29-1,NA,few,CSALGGAPYEQYF,TGCAGCGCCCTGGGGGGGGCACCCTACGAGCAGTACTTC
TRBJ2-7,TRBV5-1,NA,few,CASSQDLLSSAEQYF,TGCGCCAGCAGTCAGGACCTACTTTCTTCCGCCGAGCAGTACTTC
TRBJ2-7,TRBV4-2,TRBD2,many,CASSQEGLAGFAYEQYF,TGTGCCAGCAGCCAGGAGGGGCTAGCGGGGTTCGCCTACGAGCAGTACTTC
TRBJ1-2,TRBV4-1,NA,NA,CASSQDVNYYGYTF,TGCGCCAGCAGCCAAGATGTGAACTACTATGGCTACACCTTC
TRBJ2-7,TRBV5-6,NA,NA,CASSPMDRTYEQYF,TGTGCCAGCAGCCCTATGGACCGAACCTACGAGCAGTACTTC
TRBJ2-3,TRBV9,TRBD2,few,CASSSRGGRQGADTQYF,TGTGCCAGCAGCTCCCGCGGGGGACGGCAGGGCGCAGATACGCAGTATTTT
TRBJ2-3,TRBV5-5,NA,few,CASSPLDLYGGRATQYF,TGTGCCAGCAGCCCACTGGATCTTTATGGGGGGAGAGCTACGCAGTATTTT
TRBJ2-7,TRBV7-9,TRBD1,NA,CASSLAGQGRMNEQYF,TGTGCCAGCAGCTTAGCGGGACAGGGAAGGATGAACGAGCAGTACTTC
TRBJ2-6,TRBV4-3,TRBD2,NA,CASSQGLAGRLAGANVLTF,TGCGCCAGCAGCCAGGGACTAGCGGGGCGACTTGCCGGGGCCAACGTCCTGACTTTC
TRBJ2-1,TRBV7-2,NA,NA,CASSRPGPYNEQFF,TGTGCCAGCAGCCGACCGGGCCCGTACAATGAGCAGTTCTTC
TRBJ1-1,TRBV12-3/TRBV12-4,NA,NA,CASSFEPGVDTEAFF,TGTGCCAGCAGTTTCGAACCAGGGGTTGACACTGAAGCTTTCTTT
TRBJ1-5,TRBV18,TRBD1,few,CASSPQGTVSRQPQHF,TGTGCCAGCTCACCACAAGGGACAGTCTCCCGACAGCCCCAGCATTTT
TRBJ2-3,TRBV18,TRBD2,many,CASSPLRGGSTDTQYF,TGTGCCAGCTCACCACTGCGGGGGGGTTCCACAGATACGCAGTATTTT
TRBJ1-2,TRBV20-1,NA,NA,CCAPGAELQRYYGYTF,TGCTGTGCTCCCGGGGCCGAATTACAGAGATACTATGGCTACACCTTC
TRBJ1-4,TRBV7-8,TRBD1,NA,CASSSFLTGQGKLFF,TGTGCCAGCAGCTCTTTTTTGACAGGGCAAGGAAAACTGTTTTTT
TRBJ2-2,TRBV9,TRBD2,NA,CASGLSSGGYTGELFF,TGTGCCAGCGGTCTCTCGAGCGGGGGGTACACCGGGGAGCTGTTTTTT
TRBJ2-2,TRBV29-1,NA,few,CSVSPGGTGELFF,TGCAGCGTCAGCCCAGGGGGGACCGGGGAGCTGTTTTTT
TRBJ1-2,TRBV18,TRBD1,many,CASSSTGQDYGYTF,TGTGCCAGCTCATCCACCGGACAGGACTATGGCTACACCTTC
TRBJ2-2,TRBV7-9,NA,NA,CASSQTSGTSPGELFF,TGTGCCAGCAGCCAAACATCCGGGACCTCTCCCGGGGAGCTGTTTTTT
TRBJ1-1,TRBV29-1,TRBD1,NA,CSALTGALGLQAFF,TGCAGCGCTTTGACAGGGGCCCTCGGTCTACAAGCTTTCTTT
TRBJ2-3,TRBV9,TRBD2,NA,CASSSGGGGDTQYF,TGTGCCAGCAGTAGCGGGGGGGGCGGTGATACGCAGTATTTT